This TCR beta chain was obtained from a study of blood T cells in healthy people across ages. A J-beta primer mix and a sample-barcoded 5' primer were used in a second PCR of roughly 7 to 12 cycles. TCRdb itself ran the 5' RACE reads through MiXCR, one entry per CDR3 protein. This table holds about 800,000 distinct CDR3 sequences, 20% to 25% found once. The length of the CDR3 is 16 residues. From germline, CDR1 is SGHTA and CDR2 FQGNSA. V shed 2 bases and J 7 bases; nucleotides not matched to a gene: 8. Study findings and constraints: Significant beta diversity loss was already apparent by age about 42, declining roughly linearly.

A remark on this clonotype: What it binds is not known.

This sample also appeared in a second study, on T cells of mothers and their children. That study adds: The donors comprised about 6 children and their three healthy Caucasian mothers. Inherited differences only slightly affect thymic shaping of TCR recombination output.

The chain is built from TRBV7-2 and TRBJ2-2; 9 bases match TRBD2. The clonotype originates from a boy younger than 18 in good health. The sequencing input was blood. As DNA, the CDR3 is TGTGCCAGCAGCTTATTGGCGGGAGGGGGTTTCGGGGAGCTGTTTTTT. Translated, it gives CASSLLAGGGFGELFF.